This T cell receptor beta chain was profiled in a study of regulatory T cells in long-lasting Graves disease. This clonotype showed up many times. Time point given: newly diagnosed GD, antithyroid drugs for less than 3 months. RNA extracted from PBMCs served as the sequencing template. Through Arm-PCR of CDR3 regions and iRepertoire HTBI primers, TCR beta libraries were built. Each CDR3 protein is one row after TCRdb ran MiXCR on the multiplex PCR reads. The data hold fewer than 550,000 distinct CDR3 sequences, with around 15% observed a single time. V was clipped by 1 base and J by 2 bases, with 9 bases between them. Germline CDR1 and CDR2: SGHNT and YENEEA. The CDR3 runs 15 residues. This same sample was also part of a study on T cells in Graves' hyperthyroidism and ophthalmopathy.

Specimen: peripheral blood mononuclear cells (PBMCs), collected at new diagnosis, from a patient treated with antithyroid drugs. This chain uses TRBV11-3 with TRBJ1-3; D is unresolved. The TCR sequence derives from a middle-aged woman with Graves disease. CDR3 residues: CASSLGGSTGNTIYF. CDR3 sequence (DNA): TGTGCCAGCAGCTTAGGCGGCAGCACTGGAAACACCATATATTTT.